This T cell receptor beta chain was observed in a study of blood T cells in healthy people across ages (dated by TCRdb to the mid-2010s). Background for the entire study: Template switching captured roughly one uniquely barcoded TCR beta cDNA molecule per two T cells in model experiments. Donors were grouped into four age groups: young (average approximately 16 years), middle-aged (39), aged (around 60) and long-lived (approximately 78). The study analyzed two additional independent replicas of 1 million unique cDNA reads from the same blood draw for two donors, one aged 18 to 29 and one aged 80 or older. Age-related changes in TCR beta repertoire diversity were measured in the study by deep sequencing normalized with unique cDNA molecular identifiers. To avoid experimental bias, donors of different ages were spread randomly across the sequencing lanes. Summary of the overall study and its limitations: The long-lived group showed more naive CD4+ T cells, fewer expanded clones and increased TCR diversity than the aged group, suggesting age selection. Observed TCR beta diversity correlated strongly with the percentage of naive T cells measured by flow cytometry. Because donor CMV infection status was unknown, age-related changes in expanded clonotypes were potentially confounded. Observed TCR beta diversity per million T cells fell roughly linearly with age, and a significant reduction was already apparent by age approximately 41. Estimates of total diversity based on one million sequenced T cells were considered lower bounds and underestimates. Bulk unsorted PBMC profiling prevented conclusive comparison of naive and antigen-experienced compartments.

The donors were 40 or so Caucasian individuals from Russia, aged 6 to 90 years, who were systemically healthy. Each donor gave about 10 milliliters of peripheral blood, drawn into EDTA-treated Vacutainer tubes. Ficoll-Paque density-gradient centrifugation was used to isolate PBMCs, with at least 6.5 million per sample. Total RNA was extracted from PBMCs with Trizol reagent, with at least 6 micrograms obtained per sample. For every donor, an aliquot of PBMCs went through flow cytometry to measure the percentages of naive CD45RAhigh/CD27high T cells. On this clonotype itself: The clone's antigen remains unknown. An end of the junction differs from the germline gene, which may be a read error.

Library method: 5' RACE. The reads were generated on an Illumina HiSeq 2500. A second roughly 7 to 11 cycle PCR used a sample-barcoded 5' primer and a J-beta primer mix. Each TCR beta cDNA molecule received a unique molecular identifier from a template-switch 5' adaptor carrying 12 random nucleotides. At least 2.5 million CDR3-containing paired-end reads were obtained from each sample. First-strand cDNA synthesis was performed from all RNA using the Mint cDNA synthesis kit, with priming by a TRBC-specific oligonucleotide. After uracil-DNA glycosylase treatment, a first 18-cycle PCR used universal primers M1SS and BC2_uni_R on all cDNA. In the original analysis: Normalization of each sample was performed by random selection of 1 million high-quality reads, each carrying a distinct molecular identifier. Reads sharing molecular identifiers were discarded rather than binned into consensus sequences. MiTCR, run with a Q25 quality threshold and the strictest error-elimination algorithm, handled CDR3 identification, clonotype clustering and error correction. A nonparametric unseen species model with Euler transformation was used to estimate lower-bound total TCR beta diversity. TCRdb reprocessed the public reads (quality trimming at Q25 with fastp, clone calling with MiXCR) and kept in-frame beta chains. Every distinct CDR3 protein forms one entry, paired with its most common genes and DNA. These V and J calls originate from TCRdb's pipeline instead of the authors' own analysis. The sample profile shows hundreds of thousands of distinct CDR3 sequences; approximately 30% of them were found once. About 15% of the sample belongs to the ten largest clones.

Sequencing was performed on blood. The origin of this receptor is a woman aged 80 or older in good health.

The nucleotide sequence is TGTGCCAGCAGTCCGGACAGGGCACTAGGGGGCTCTGGGGCCAACATCCTGACTTTC. It is translated as CASSPDRALGGSGANILTF. The chain uses TRBV6-1 and TRBJ2-6, with 8 bases in between that match TRBD1. The germline V gene gives CDR1 as MNHNS and CDR2 as SASEGT. The CDR3 has 19 amino acids, counting the end cysteine and phenylalanine. The retained sequence is limited to the CDR3, 57 bases, with the frame set at the first base.